A single T cell receptor beta chain is shown here with its context. Its antigen is undetermined. A read error may explain this, as a much larger clone is one base away. This entry comes from a study of molecular identifiers for immune sequencing clone quantification. The study's findings and limits: Jurkat TCR RNA spiked in from one cell (amid 950,000 to 1,000,000 naive cells) was reportedly detectable.

TCRdb independently ran MiXCR on the PCR reads; one entry per CDR3 protein. The profile covers about half a million distinct CDR3 sequences, with 25% appearing a single time and around 0.79% taken by the ten largest. Naive CD8 libraries were made from roughly 20,000 to 1,000,000 sorted cells, and they used 10%, 30% or 50% RNA. There are 12 residues in the CDR3. Per the germline V gene, CDR1 is ENHRY and CDR2 is SYGVKD. The chain carries TRBV10-3 and TRBJ1-1; unclear D gene. Sequencing was carried out using naive CD8+ T cells from blood, with Jurkat cell RNA spiked in. Subset noted: FACS-sorted CD8+CD4-CCR7+CD45RA+ naive T cells. The receptor's source is a human donor in good health. Some libraries in this study had Jurkat cell RNA spiked in. The CDR3 coding sequence is TGTGCCACCAGTGAGGGAGGAGTGGGGGCTTTCTTT. Translated: CATSEGGVGAFF.